This T cell receptor beta chain was captured by sequencing in a study of T cells after yellow fever vaccination. Study-level points and caveats: Some clonotypes were seen in both the CD4 and the CD8 compartments. These made up a small share and likely arose from convergent recombination.

A single record per CDR3 protein comes from TCRdb applying MiXCR to the 5' RACE reads. This sample has 450,000 to 550,000 distinct CDR3 sequences; 21% occur once, and the top ten carry about a sixth. Points on this clonotype: Its antigen is not identified.

This CDR3 comprises 11 residues. V gave up 5 bases and J gave up 9 bases, with 10 bases separating them. The sequence came from a man younger than 30 who received the YFV17D yellow fever vaccine. V is TRBV12-3 or TRBV12-4 and J is TRBJ2-5; D ambiguous. The source was PBMCs, collected more than 20 days after the first yellow fever vaccination. CDR3 region: CASSPGSPQYF. CDR3 DNA: TGTGCCAGCAGTCCCGGTTCCCCCCAGTACTTC.